The sequence of this TCR beta chain was determined in a study of lymphopenia after photon versus proton radiotherapy. Study-wide findings and caveats: After the lymphocyte nadir, photon-treated repertoires showed oligoclonal expansion, especially of CD8+ Temra cells.

Comments on this clone: The antigen remains unidentified.

The assay was immunoSEQ multiplex PCR, and TCRdb's table has in-frame clones only and misses some. The table shows about 26,000 clones, with around 85% occurring only once. CDR3 length: 14 amino acids. Per the germline V gene, CDR1 is LGHNA and CDR2 is YNFKEQ. V dropped 3 bases and J dropped 0 bases, with 3 bases sitting between them. The specimen comprised peripheral blood, sampled from a patient treated with photon-based radiotherapy. The chain joins TRBV4-2 to TRBJ2-6; D uncertain. The TCR sequence derives from a man aged 25-45 years with gastric cancer. The CDR3 sequence: CASSQSSGANVLTF. The CDR3 nucleotides read TGTGCCAGCAGCCAGAGCTCTGGGGCCAACGTCCTGACTTTC.